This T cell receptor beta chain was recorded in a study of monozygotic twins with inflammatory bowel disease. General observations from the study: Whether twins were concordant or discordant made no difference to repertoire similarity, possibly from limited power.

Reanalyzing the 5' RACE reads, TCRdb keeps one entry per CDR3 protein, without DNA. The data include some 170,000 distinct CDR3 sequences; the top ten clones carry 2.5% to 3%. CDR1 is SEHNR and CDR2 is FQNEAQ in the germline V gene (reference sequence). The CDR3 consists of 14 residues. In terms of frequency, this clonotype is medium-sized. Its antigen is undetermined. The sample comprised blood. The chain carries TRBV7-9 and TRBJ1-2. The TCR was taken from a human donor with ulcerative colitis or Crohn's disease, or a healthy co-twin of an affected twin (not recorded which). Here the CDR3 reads CASSLTAGVTGYTF.